The 6 T cell receptor beta chains presented below share a single source sample, sequenced in a study of cytomegalovirus exposure and HLA in healthy donors. Profiling relied on immunoSEQ multiplex PCR, and the TCRdb table lists in-frame clones only, not all of them. The sample lists approximately 82,000 clones; 85% to 95% were seen once. Sequencing used PBMCs. These receptors were collected from a woman between 18 and 30 years old in good health and CMV-seronegative.

V and J are TRBV12-5 and TRBJ2-5; 8 bases fit TRBD2. Germline CDR1 is LGHNT and CDR2 is FRNRAP. V dropped 1 base and J dropped 4; count of bases not matched to a gene: 5. The CDR3 is 15 amino acids. The CDR3 spells CASGLGSLAGETQYF. CDR3 bases: TGTGCTAGTGGTTTGGGCTCCCTAGCGGGAGAGACCCAGTACTTC.

Within the sample, this clone is medium-sized. The J gene is TRBJ1-2, the V gene TRBV4-1, with unresolved D. The CDR3 consists of 16 residues. Per germline, CDR1 MGHRA and CDR2 YSYEKL. The V gene lost 1 base and the J gene lost 7 bases, with 19 bases spanning the gap. This CDR3 reads CASSQAPGPGVTGYTF. The CDR3 DNA reads TGCGCCAGCAGCCAAGCCCCCGGGCCGGGAGTGACTGGCTACACCTTC.

The V gene is TRBV9, the J gene TRBJ2-7, with 10 bases that match TRBD2. Trimming cost V 3 bases and J 5 bases; bases outside gene matches: 5. Germline V gene sequence: CDR1 SGDLS, CDR2 YYNGEE. This CDR3 is built from 14 residues. The CDR3 sequence is CASSAELAGNEQYF. The CDR3 coding sequence is TGTGCCAGCAGCGCCGAACTAGCGGGAAACGAGCAGTACTTC.

This clone is a singleton in its sample. The rearrangement links TRBV14 to TRBJ2-5; 10 bases match TRBD2. V was pared by 10 bases and J by 1 base, with 9 bases of the junction left unmatched. In germline, CDR1 is SGHDN, CDR2 FVKESK. The CDR3 extends over 15 amino acids. In DNA form, the CDR3 reads TGTGCCACCAAAGTAGCGGGAGGAAGCCAAGAGACCCAGTACTTC. Its protein product is CATKVAGGSQETQYF.

The J gene is TRBJ1-4, the V gene TRBV15; 7 bases match TRBD1. Germline V CDR1 and CDR2: LNHNV, YYDKDF (reference sequence). V was clipped by 5 bases and J by 7 bases; unmatched bases: 16. The CDR3 totals 17 residues. The CDR3 coding sequence is TGTGCCACCAGCGGACTGAAGGCAAGGGGGCTAAGTGAAAAACTGTTTTTT. Amino acids: CATSGLKARGLSEKLFF.

The rearrangement links TRBV2 to TRBJ2-2, with TRBD1 matching 7 bases. CDR1 and CDR2 (germline): SNHLY, FYNNEI. CDR3 size: 16 residues. V lost 7 bases and J lost 0; bases outside the gene matches: 8. The CDR3 sequence: CASTDAGTANTGELFF. The CDR3 DNA follows: TGTGCCAGCACAGACGCCGGGACAGCGAACACCGGGGAGCTGTTTTTT. The full variable domain, in which reference TRBV2 and TRBJ2-2 provide the parts outside the CDR3, is EPEVTQTPSHQVTQMGQEVILRCVPISNHLYFYWYRQILGQKVEFLVSFYNNEISEKSEIFDDQFSVERPDGSNFTLKIRSTKLEDSAMYFCASTDAGTANTGELFFGEGSRLTVL.